This entry features one T cell receptor (beta chain) sequence. Its antigen has not been determined. Base qualities are not recorded, but no much larger clone differs from it by a single base. Patients with a history of autoimmune disease or receiving systemic immunosuppression were excluded from the trial. In every dose cohort, peripheral blood was drawn for TCR sequencing at baseline, cycle 4 day 1, and cycle 7 day 1. The samples were drawn from a first-in-human, open-label, multicenter phase I dose-escalation trial of ivuxolimab. Adults with locally advanced or metastatic melanoma, renal cell, hepatocellular, or head and neck squamous cell carcinoma were enrolled in the trial. Before TCR sequencing, CD4+ T cells and CD8+ T cells from peripheral blood were sorted into separate populations. Genomic DNA was extracted from sorted cells for sequencing of the TCRbeta CDR3 region. The immunoSEQ Assay was used to sequence the TCRbeta CDR3 regions. TCRdb mirrors the immuneACCESS table, restricted to in-frame sequences. Some clones are absent from its copies; in checked studies, under half trace to an unresolved V gene, and the reason for the others is unknown. In all, the sample holds about 18,000 clones, and 65% to 85% of those were seen once. The ten largest account for 40% to 50% of the sample.

The sample comes from a study of OX40 agonist ivuxolimab in advanced cancers. Background for the entire study: The costimulatory receptor OX40 (CD134) was targeted by ivuxolimab, a fully human IgG2 agonistic monoclonal antibody. Intravenous ivuxolimab was administered to patients every 2 weeks at six dose levels: 0.01, 0.1, 0.3, 1.5, 3 and 10 mg/kg. Of the approximately 50 patients in dose escalation, about 20 had hepatocellular carcinoma, roughly 15 had melanoma, 9 had renal cell carcinoma and 9 had head and neck cancer. In the dose-escalation cohort, more than 80% of patients were male, and the mean age was 60 years with a range of about 20 to 79. Patients were allowed to have had prior anti-PD-1, anti-PD-L1 or anti-CTLA-4 therapy, and approximately 41% of the dose-escalation patients had previously received checkpoint inhibitors. Partial responses were achieved by three dose-escalation patients, of whom one had hepatocellular carcinoma and two had cutaneous melanoma. The point of sequencing TCRbeta in the periphery was to test whether ivuxolimab changed TCR sequence diversity and drove clonal T-cell expansion. The monotherapy dose-escalation portion (N ≈ 56 patients) of the phase I ivuxolimab trial is reported in the paper. Results the study describes overall, beyond this receptor: At doses of 0.1 to 3.0 mg/kg, clonal expansion of both CD4+ and CD8+ blood T cells was observed from baseline to week 6. After ivuxolimab, more expanded clones were found on average in CD8+ T cells than in CD4+ T cells. Low levels of normalized T-cell clonal expansion were also seen in some patients who did not respond. Antigen specificity was not determined for the clonally expanded peripheral T cells. Partial responders in the 0.1-3.0 mg/kg groups had among the lowest normalized peripheral clonal expansion, especially among CD8+ T cells.

The V end gives up 5 bases and the J end 5 bases, leaving 4 bases in the junction not matched to a gene. From the germline V gene, CDR1 is MDHEN and CDR2 is SYDVKM. The CDR3 runs 14 residues from the cysteine to the phenylalanine. Left in the record is the CDR3 DNA by itself, 42 bases read in frame from the first base. The chain uses TRBV28 and TRBJ2-3; TRBD2 agrees with 10 junctional bases. The receptor's source is an adult with an advanced solid tumor such as melanoma, head and neck, liver or kidney cancer. Source: CD4+ or CD8+ T cells sorted from blood, taken in a trial of the OX40 agonist ivuxolimab. The DNA is as follows: TGTGCCAGCAGTCCTAGGACTAGCGGAGATACGCAGTATTTT. This sequence encodes CASSPRTSGDTQYF.